This TCR beta chain was sequenced in a study of cytomegalovirus exposure and HLA in healthy donors. Study-wide context: HLA-typed donors were the source of tens of millions of unique TCRs, which an early data release held.

60 Vbeta and 13 Jbeta primers were used in PCR. TCRdb's table, derived via immunoSEQ multiplex PCR, lists solely in-frame clones and lacks some. The profile covers around 200,000 clones, with about four fifths appearing a single time and around 3% taken by the ten largest. The receptor was isolated from a male donor in good health and CMV-seronegative. The sequenced material came from PBMCs.

The CDR3 loop reads CASRPVGANTEAFF. CDR3 nucleotide sequence: TGTGCCAGCAGACCAGTAGGGGCGAACACTGAAGCTTTCTTT. This chain joins TRBV9 and TRBJ1-1; D may be TRBD1 (5 bases). Between the trimmed V and J ends, which lost 5 bases and 1 base, there was a span of 12 bases. Germline lookup yields CDR1 SGDLS and CDR2 YYNGEE. CDR3 size: 14 residues.